These T cell receptor beta chains were read from a single sample in a study of human T cells and chemical hapten exposure. TCRdb re-called the RACE reads through MiXCR, storing one row per CDR3 protein. The sample has roughly 30,000 distinct CDR3 sequences, roughly 9.4% seen once. This material consisted of whole blood, taken in connection with sensitization to the hapten diphenylcyclopropenone (DPC). The receptors were gathered from a man aged 25 to 40 with alopecia areata. Some clones in this sample may be carry-over from other donors' samples. Each CDR3 is given with its conserved first and last residue. A D gene is named only where the DNA matches it firmly. A row's size may be missing; if present it is once, few, many or a size class.

v_call,clone_size,d_call,j_call,cdr3_aa,cdr3_nt
TRBV20-1,few,NA,TRBJ1-3,CSAKGTNSGNTIYF,TGCAGTGCTAAGGGCACAAACTCTGGAAACACCATATATTTT
TRBV27,NA,NA,TRBJ2-5,CASSFRTRGGQETQYF,TGTGCCAGCAGTTTTCGTACCCGTGGGGGGCAAGAGACCCAGTACTTC
TRBV7-9,medium-sized,NA,TRBJ1-1,CASSWGAQAEAFF,TGTGCCAGCAGCTGGGGGGCGCAGGCGGAAGCTTTCTTT
TRBV29-1,few,NA,TRBJ2-1,CSVATDPRYNEQFF,TGCAGCGTTGCTACGGACCCCCGATACAATGAGCAGTTCTTC
TRBV7-2,few,NA,TRBJ2-1,CASSSSLMRNEQFF,TGTGCCAGCAGCTCAAGCCTAATGAGAAATGAGCAGTTCTTC
TRBV7-6,NA,TRBD1,TRBJ2-2,CASSLQGANTGELFF,TGTGCCAGCAGCTTACAGGGGGCGAACACCGGGGAGCTGTTTTTT
TRBV4-3,many,TRBD2,TRBJ2-5,CASSQRAGGLGGETQYF,TGCGCCAGCAGCCAAAGAGCGGGAGGGCTCGGGGGTGAGACCCAGTACTTC
TRBV6-5,many,NA,TRBJ1-5,CASSYSGPTKGQPQHF,TGTGCCAGCAGTTACTCGGGACCTACAAAGGGACAGCCCCAGCATTTT
TRBV6-2/TRBV6-3,medium-sized,NA,TRBJ1-6,CASRVALNSPLHF,TGTGCCAGCAGGGTGGCGTTGAATTCACCCCTCCACTTT
TRBV20-1,NA,NA,TRBJ1-1,CSAPTAIRGMNTEAFF,TGCAGTGCCCCCACCGCCATACGGGGCATGAACACTGAAGCTTTCTTT
TRBV7-2,many,TRBD2,TRBJ2-1,CASILAGSYNEQFF,TGTGCCAGCATTCTAGCGGGGTCCTACAATGAGCAGTTCTTC
TRBV7-9,NA,NA,TRBJ1-2,CASSPPGAGYGYTF,TGTGCCAGCAGCCCCCCCGGGGCGGGATATGGCTACACCTTC
TRBV6-6,few,TRBD1,TRBJ1-4,CASSPGTGTNEKLFF,TGTGCCAGCAGCCCCGGGACAGGTACTAATGAAAAACTGTTTTTT
TRBV19,NA,TRBD2,TRBJ2-5,CASSTRLAGLQETQYF,TGTGCCAGTAGTACCCGACTAGCGGGCTTACAAGAGACCCAGTACTTC
TRBV6-2/TRBV6-3,many,TRBD2,TRBJ2-2,CASRRLAVFTGELFF,TGTGCCAGCAGAAGACTAGCGGTTTTCACCGGGGAGCTGTTTTTT
TRBV18,many,NA,TRBJ1-2,CASSSGPLYGYTF,TGTGCCAGCTCATCGGGACCGCTCTATGGCTACACCTTC
TRBV12-3/TRBV12-4,many,NA,TRBJ1-5,CASSFGRGNQPQHF,TGTGCCAGCAGTTTTGGAAGGGGCAATCAGCCCCAGCATTTT
TRBV18,NA,NA,TRBJ2-5,CASSPVLQETQYF,TGTGCCAGCTCACCCGTACTCCAAGAGACCCAGTACTTC
TRBV12-2,many,NA,TRBJ1-5,CASRFRRGNQPQHF,TGTGCAAGTCGCTTCCGCCGGGGCAATCAGCCCCAGCATTTT
TRBV7-6,many,NA,TRBJ2-1,CASSLAGSSYNEQFF,TGTGCCAGCAGCTTAGCCGGTAGCTCCTACAATGAGCAGTTCTTC
TRBV27,NA,TRBD2,TRBJ2-3,CASSFSGSRTDTQYF,TGTGCCAGCAGTTTTAGCGGGAGTCGTACAGATACGCAGTATTTT
TRBV20-1,many,NA,TRBJ2-4,CSASEPGQNIQYF,TGCAGTGCTAGTGAACCGGGGCAAAACATTCAGTACTTC
TRBV6-5,few,TRBD1,TRBJ2-7,CASSPSGTGWIYEQYF,TGTGCCAGCAGTCCCTCCGGGACAGGGTGGATCTACGAGCAGTACTTC
TRBV9,NA,NA,TRBJ1-1,CASSVVRANTEAFF,TGTGCCAGCAGCGTAGTACGGGCGAACACTGAAGCTTTCTTT
TRBV12-3/TRBV12-4,many,TRBD1,TRBJ1-1,CASSNSQGIHEAFF,TGTGCCAGCAGTAACTCACAGGGGATACATGAAGCTTTCTTT
TRBV10-1,many,TRBD2,TRBJ2-1,CASSGTSGRASYNEQFF,TGCGCCAGCAGTGGGACTAGCGGGAGGGCCTCATACAATGAGCAGTTCTTC
TRBV11-2,many,NA,TRBJ2-1,CASSWGRAPSHSYNEQFF,TGTGCCAGCAGCTGGGGCAGGGCCCCTTCCCATTCCTACAATGAGCAGTTCTTC
TRBV27,medium-sized,NA,TRBJ2-7,CASSLSPVSDEQYF,TGTGCCAGCAGTTTATCGCCCGTCAGCGACGAGCAGTACTTC
TRBV10-3,many,NA,TRBJ2-1,CAIASQGGQLDEQFF,TGTGCCATCGCCTCACAAGGCGGACAGTTGGATGAGCAGTTCTTC
TRBV7-8,many,TRBD1,TRBJ2-6,CASRDRGSGANVLTF,TGTGCCAGCAGGGACAGGGGCTCTGGGGCCAACGTCCTGACTTTC
TRBV6-2/TRBV6-3,many,NA,TRBJ2-2,CASSLLFGLVAGELFF,TGTGCCAGCAGTTTACTGTTTGGTTTGGTGGCCGGGGAGCTGTTTTTT
TRBV6-2/TRBV6-3,many,NA,TRBJ2-3,CASTEFPDTQYF,TGTGCCAGCACGGAGTTTCCAGATACGCAGTATTTT
TRBV11-2,many,NA,TRBJ2-3,CASRTGPYTDTQYF,TGTGCCAGCCGTACAGGACCCTACACAGATACGCAGTATTTT
TRBV5-5,few,NA,TRBJ2-5,CASSLKEQGLNQETQYF,TGTGCCAGCAGCTTGAAGGAGCAGGGGCTCAACCAAGAGACCCAGTACTTC
TRBV12-3/TRBV12-4,NA,NA,TRBJ2-1,CASSPQASSYNEQFF,TGTGCCAGCAGTCCCCAGGCGAGCTCCTACAATGAGCAGTTCTTC
TRBV19,many,NA,TRBJ2-7,CASRFRPTYEQYF,TGTGCCAGTAGGTTCCGCCCCACCTACGAGCAGTACTTC
TRBV2,many,TRBD1,TRBJ1-1,CASSAMTGGLEAFF,TGTGCCAGCAGTGCGATGACAGGGGGCCTTGAAGCTTTCTTT
TRBV20-1,few,NA,TRBJ1-5,CSAAQGLYSNQPQHF,TGCAGTGCTGCGCAGGGGTTATATAGCAATCAGCCCCAGCATTTT
TRBV7-9,few,NA,TRBJ2-5,CASSTRPGPGWETQYF,TGTGCCAGCAGCACCCGTCCAGGTCCCGGCTGGGAGACCCAGTACTTC
TRBV20-1,NA,NA,TRBJ2-4,CSVEGIAKNIQYF,TGCAGTGTTGAGGGAATAGCCAAAAACATTCAGTACTTC
TRBV20-1,many,NA,TRBJ1-4,CSASDSLNEKLFF,TGCAGTGCTAGTGACAGCCTTAATGAAAAACTGTTTTTT
TRBV6-5,few,TRBD1,TRBJ1-4,CASSSGTGAGNEKLFF,TGTGCCAGCAGTTCAGGAACAGGGGCTGGAAATGAAAAACTGTTTTTT
TRBV20-1,few,TRBD2,TRBJ2-1,CSARDPRGYREQFF,TGCAGTGCTAGAGATCCGCGGGGGTACCGTGAGCAGTTCTTC
TRBV4-1,few,NA,TRBJ1-5,CASSQDLSVGYRSNQPQHF,TGCGCCAGCAGCCAAGATCTAAGTGTGGGTTATCGAAGCAATCAGCCCCAGCATTTT
TRBV27,many,NA,TRBJ2-6,CASSLYAGSGANVLTF,TGTGCCAGCAGTTTATATGCCGGCTCTGGGGCCAACGTCCTGACTTTC
TRBV29-1,NA,TRBD1,TRBJ2-7,CSGGQGAYEQYF,TGCAGCGGGGGACAGGGGGCCTACGAGCAGTACTTC
TRBV6-5,many,NA,TRBJ1-2,CASSPTTDYGYTF,TGTGCCAGCAGTCCCACGACGGACTATGGCTACACCTTC
TRBV25-1,many,TRBD1,TRBJ1-2,CASSEKDRVERGYTF,TGTGCCAGCAGTGAAAAGGACAGGGTAGAGCGCGGCTACACCTTC
TRBV20-1,NA,NA,TRBJ2-3,CSARLPGQLITDTQYF,TGCAGTGCTAGATTACCGGGACAACTTATAACAGATACGCAGTATTTT
TRBV6-1,NA,NA,TRBJ2-5,CASAGRETQYF,TGTGCCAGCGCCGGGCGAGAGACCCAGTACTTC
TRBV7-2,few,NA,TRBJ1-1,CASSDGRDTFGRNTEAFF,TGTGCCAGCAGCGATGGCCGGGACACTTTTGGAAGGAACACTGAAGCTTTCTTT
TRBV29-1,many,TRBD1,TRBJ1-1,CSVLGTENTEAFF,TGCAGCGTCCTCGGGACAGAGAACACTGAAGCTTTCTTT